The 22 T cell receptor beta chains reported below all come from one sample, sequenced in a study of T cells in Graves' hyperthyroidism and ophthalmopathy. TCR beta CDR3 regions were amplified from RNA. Researchers ran a first-round RT-PCR on the TCR CDR3 using the HTBI primer set. A single record per CDR3 protein comes from TCRdb applying MiXCR to the multiplex PCR reads. The data contain tens of thousands of distinct CDR3 sequences, 53% of them singletons. Input material: blood. The receptor set was obtained from a woman aged 55-75 years with Graves' ophthalmopathy.

A word on this clonotype: This is likely a read error, given that the CDR3 carries no conserved phenylalanine or tryptophan at its end. V is TRBV19 and J is TRBJ1-1; the D is unclear. Between the trimmed V and J ends, which lost 1 base and 2 bases, there was a span of 8 bases. Germline-derived CDR1 and CDR2 are LNHDA and SQIVND (reference sequence). This CDR3 has 14 amino acids. CDR3 protein: CASSIGRSNTEAFL. The DNA of the CDR3 is TGTGCCAGTAGTATAGGTAGGTCAAACACTGAAGCTTTCCTT.

This clonotype was picked up many times. The chain uses TRBV28 and TRBJ2-1, with D perhaps TRBD1 or TRBD2 (5 bases each). The CDR3 sequence is 15 residues long. Germline lookup yields CDR1 MDHEN and CDR2 SYDVKM. Trimming pared 6 bases from V and 10 bases from J, leaving 22 bases between. The CDR3 nucleotides read TGTGCCAGCAGGAAAACCGGGGCCAGCCTCAGCGAGCAGTTCTTC. Its translation is CASRKTGASLSEQFF.

At least ten counts were recorded for this clonotype. The chain combines TRBV10-2 with TRBJ1-1; a weak D match, TRBD1 (5 bases). The CDR3 spans 16 residues. V was shortened by 6 bases and J by 1 base, with 18 bases between the two germline ends. Per germline, CDR1 WSHSY and CDR2 SAAADI. Here the CDR3 reads CASRPGTLFPNTEAFF. For the CDR3, the DNA is TGCGCCAGCAGACCCGGGACCCTTTTTCCGAACACTGAAGCTTTCTTT.

This rearrangement joins TRBV6-2 or TRBV6-3 to TRBJ1-4; maybe TRBD1 (6 bases). Germline loops: CDR1 MNHEY, CDR2 SVGEGT. Trimming pared 10 bases from V and 5 bases from J, leaving 20 bases between. The CDR3 has 15 residues. CDR3 DNA: TGTGCCACCCTCCCTAGCGGGGGGGCGAATGAAAAACTGTTTTTT. Translated, it gives CATLPSGGANEKLFF.

The V gene is TRBV20-1, the J gene TRBJ1-4; 12 bases are a match to TRBD1. J was trimmed by 6 bases and V by 5 bases; bases with no gene match: 10. This CDR3 has 16 amino acids. Germline V gene data show CDR1 as DFQATT and CDR2 as SNEGSKA (reference sequence). CDR3 region: CSASDSGTGGDEKLFF. DNA of the CDR3: TGCAGTGCTTCAGACTCGGGGACAGGGGGCGATGAAAAACTGTTTTTT.

The genes are TRBV7-9 and TRBJ2-5, with TRBD2 matching over 10 bases. This CDR3 region has 14 residues. Looked up from germline, CDR1 is SEHNR and CDR2 is FQNEAQ (reference sequence). Trimming removed 7 bases from V and 0 bases from J; junction bases left unmatched: 2. The CDR3, as DNA: TGTGCCAGCAAGCGGGGGGGGGACCAAGAGACCCAGTACTTC. Protein product: CASKRGGDQETQYF.

This sequence joins TRBV4-2 and TRBJ2-1; 8 bases align to TRBD2. CDR1 is LGHNA, CDR2 YNFKEQ, per germline. The CDR3 sequence is 12 residues long. V shed 1 base, J shed 15 bases, and the junction held 5 bases outside the gene matches. The CDR3 DNA reads TGTGCCAGCAGCCAAGCACTAGCGGCCTTGTTCTTC. This translates into CASSQALAALFF.

About this clonotype: The limits of the CDR3 on the DNA are not certain, so only TCRdb's listed CDR3 is given. The V call is TRBV11-2, the J call TRBJ1-6. Germline V gene sequence: CDR1 SGHAT, CDR2 FQNNGV. Termini included, the CDR3 measures 15 amino acids. The CDR3: CASSLVGSGTSPPHF.

A few counts support this clonotype. Its ends do not fully match the called genes, so a read error is possible. J is TRBJ2-5 and V is TRBV7-7; D is undetermined. The CDR3 consists of 13 residues. Germline values: CDR1 SSHAT, CDR2 FNYEAQ (reference sequence). The CDR3 loop is CASSLRTEETQYF. CDR3 bases: TGTGCTAGCAGCTTAAGGACGGAGGAGACCCAGTACTTC.

This clonotype was seen repeatedly, ten times or more. This chain uses TRBV20-1 with TRBJ2-3, with TRBD2 matching 11 bases. CDR3 length equals 15 residues. Germline CDR1 is DFQATT and CDR2 is SNEGSKA (reference sequence). V lost 2 bases to trimming and J lost 6 bases; unmatched junction nucleotides: 7. CDR3: CSARKVAGGLDTQYF. The CDR3 DNA follows: TGCAGTGCTAGAAAGGTAGCGGGAGGGTTGGATACGCAGTATTTT.

Many counts were recorded for this clonotype. This chain joins TRBV20-1 and TRBJ1-2, with 10 bases fitting TRBD1. The germline V gene has CDR1 DFQATT and CDR2 SNEGSKA (reference sequence). Trimming cost V 6 bases and J 5 bases; bases outside gene matches: 15. The CDR3 contains 16 residues. CDR3 amino acids: CSARGGRDRGSYGYTF. The DNA for the CDR3 is TGCAGTGCACGGGGGGGAAGGGACAGGGGCTCGTATGGCTACACCTTC.

This clonotype occurred many times. The chain recombines TRBV4-2 with TRBJ2-3; 8 positions agree with TRBD2. CDR3 size: 18 residues. CDR1 is LGHNA, CDR2 YNFKEQ, per germline. V gave up 4 bases and J gave up 0 bases; unmatched junction bases: 12. The CDR3 DNA sequence: TGTGCCAGCAGCCGAGCGGGGGCAGGGAAAATTAGCACAGATACGCAGTATTTT. It specifies CASSRAGAGKISTDTQYF.

This clonotype was seen repeatedly, ten times or more. The gene calls are TRBV28 and TRBJ1-6, with 8 bases identical to TRBD1. CDR3 length: 17 residues. V lost 7 bases and J lost 5; bases outside the gene matches: 13. Germline V lookup: CDR1 MDHEN, CDR2 SYDVKM. The CDR3 nucleotides read TGTGCCAGCAACAGAACTCCCTCGGGACAGGATAATTCACCCCTCCACTTT. Its protein product is CASNRTPSGQDNSPLHF.

The chain links TRBV19 to TRBJ1-6; maybe TRBD1 (5 bases). The CDR3 covers 14 residues. Germline CDR1 and CDR2: LNHDA and SQIVND (reference sequence). V lost 5 bases and J lost 14, with 19 bases in between. The CDR3 loop is CASSGLQVPSTLHF. The CDR3 DNA follows: TGTGCCAGTAGTGGTTTACAGGTACCTTCGACCCTCCACTTT.

This clonotype appeared a single time. This chain uses TRBV7-2 with TRBJ1-4, with D unresolved. The CDR3 consists of 20 residues. V shed 1 base and J shed 8 bases, with 29 bases lying between them. The germline gives CDR1 SGHTA, CDR2 FQGNSA. The CDR3 region has the DNA TGTGCCAGCAGCTTAGGAGGCTTGAACACTGAAGCGCCTAAAGGGGAAAAACTGTTTTTT. Its protein is CASSLGGLNTEAPKGEKLFF.

This clonotype was seen at least ten times. The chain joins TRBV19 to TRBJ2-7; D call uncertain. The CDR3 runs to 14 residues. V lost 3 bases and J 0 bases, leaving 9 bases between the germline ends. In germline, CDR1 is LNHDA, CDR2 SQIVND (reference sequence). The CDR3 loop reads CASSIRDDSYEQYF. CDR3 nucleotide sequence: TGTGCCAGTAGTATCCGAGACGACTCCTACGAGCAGTACTTC. Full variable domain (rest looked up from reference TRBV19 and TRBJ2-7): DGGITQSPKYLFRKEGQNVTLSCEQNLNHDAMYWYRQDPGQGLRLIYYSQIVNDFQKGDIAEGYSVSREKKESFPLTVTSAQKNPTAFYLCASSIRDDSYEQYFGPGTRLTVT.

With respect to this clonotype: This CDR3 is missing its conserved last phenylalanine or tryptophan, likely due to a read error. The DNA is left out, because the CDR3 cannot be placed on it with certainty; the CDR3 is given as TCRdb lists it. The CDR3: CASSRTYL. The chain joins TRBV6-5 to TRBJ2-7. The CDR3 is 8 amino acids long, termini counted. CDR1 is MNHEY, CDR2 SVGAGI, per germline.

The chain uses TRBV7-9 and TRBJ1-2; TRBD1 is a possible D gene (5 bases). Between the trimmed V and J ends, which lost 5 bases and 8 bases, there was a span of 15 bases. The CDR3 length is 13 residues. CDR1 SEHNR and CDR2 FQNEAQ come from the germline V gene (reference sequence). CDR3 nucleotides: TGTGCCAGCAGCATCACCAGGGTAGAAGGCTACACCTTC. The encoded protein is CASSITRVEGYTF.

The chain links TRBV7-2 to TRBJ2-2; TRBD1 or TRBD2 may be the D gene (5 bases each). The CDR3 is made up of 16 amino acids. With 1 base removed from V and 3 bases from J, the gap between germline ends came to 12 bases. Germline V gene lookup returns CDR1 SGHTA and CDR2 FQGNSA. The CDR3 region has the DNA TGTGCCAGCAGCTTAGAGTTCGTGGGGGACACCGGGGAGCTGTTTTTT. This encodes CASSLEFVGDTGELFF.

V usage is TRBV7-3 and J usage is TRBJ2-2, with D possibly TRBD2 on 6 matching bases. The CDR3 has 15 residues. Deletions cut 6 bases from V and 4 bases from J, with 15 bases between. CDR1 and CDR2 (germline): SGHTA, FQGTGA. Here the CDR3 DNA reads TGTGCCAGCAGTCTTGGCGGGGACGGCACCGGGGAGCTGTTTTTT. Its translation is CASSLGGDGTGELFF.

This clonotype was counted between two and nine times. This chain uses TRBV30 with TRBJ1-4; possible D gene TRBD1, 5 bases. There are 15 residues in the CDR3. CDR1 GTSNPN and CDR2 SVGIG come from the germline V gene (reference sequence). Trimming removed 2 bases from V and 7 bases from J, with 17 bases in between. The CDR3 nucleotides are TGTGCCTGGAGTACCGTGTTGGGGGAAGTTGAAAAACTGTTTTTT. Protein sequence: CAWSTVLGEVEKLFF.

This clonotype was detected many times. The V gene is TRBV19, the J gene TRBJ2-7; TRBD2 matches at 9 bases. Germline V CDR1 and CDR2: LNHDA, SQIVND (reference sequence). The CDR3 totals 17 residues. The V and J ends lost 3 bases and 6 bases, in that order; junction bases with no gene match: 15. CDR3 DNA sequence: TGTGCCAGTAGTATTATTTCCGGTGGGACTAGCATGGGCGAGCAGTACTTC. Translated, it gives CASSIISGGTSMGEQYF.